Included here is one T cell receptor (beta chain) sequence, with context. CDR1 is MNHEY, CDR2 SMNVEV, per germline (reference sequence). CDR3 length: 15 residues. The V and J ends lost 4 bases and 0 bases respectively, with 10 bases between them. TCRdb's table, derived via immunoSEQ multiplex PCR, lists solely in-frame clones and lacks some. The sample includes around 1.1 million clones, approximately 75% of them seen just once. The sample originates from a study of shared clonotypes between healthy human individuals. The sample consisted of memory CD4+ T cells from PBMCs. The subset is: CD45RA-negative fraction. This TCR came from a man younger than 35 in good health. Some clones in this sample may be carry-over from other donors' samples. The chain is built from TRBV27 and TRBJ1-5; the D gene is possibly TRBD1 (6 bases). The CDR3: CASSYRVDSNQPQHF. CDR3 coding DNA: TGTGCCAGCAGTTACAGGGTTGATAGCAATCAGCCCCAGCATTTT.